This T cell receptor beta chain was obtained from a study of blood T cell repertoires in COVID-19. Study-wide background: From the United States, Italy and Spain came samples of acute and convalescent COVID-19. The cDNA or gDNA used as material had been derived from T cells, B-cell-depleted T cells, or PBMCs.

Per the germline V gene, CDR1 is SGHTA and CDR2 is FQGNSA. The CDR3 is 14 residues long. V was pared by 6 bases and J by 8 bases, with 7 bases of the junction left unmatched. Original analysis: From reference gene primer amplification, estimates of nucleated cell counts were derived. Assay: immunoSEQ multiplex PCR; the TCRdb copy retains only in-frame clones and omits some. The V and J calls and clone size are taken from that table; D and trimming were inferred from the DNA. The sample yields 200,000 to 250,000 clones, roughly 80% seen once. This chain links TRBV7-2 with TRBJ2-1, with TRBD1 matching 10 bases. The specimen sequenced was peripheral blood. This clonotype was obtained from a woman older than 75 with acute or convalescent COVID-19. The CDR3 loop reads CASRGTGVRDEQFF. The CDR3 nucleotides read TGTGCCAGCAGGGGGACAGGGGTCCGCGATGAGCAGTTCTTC.